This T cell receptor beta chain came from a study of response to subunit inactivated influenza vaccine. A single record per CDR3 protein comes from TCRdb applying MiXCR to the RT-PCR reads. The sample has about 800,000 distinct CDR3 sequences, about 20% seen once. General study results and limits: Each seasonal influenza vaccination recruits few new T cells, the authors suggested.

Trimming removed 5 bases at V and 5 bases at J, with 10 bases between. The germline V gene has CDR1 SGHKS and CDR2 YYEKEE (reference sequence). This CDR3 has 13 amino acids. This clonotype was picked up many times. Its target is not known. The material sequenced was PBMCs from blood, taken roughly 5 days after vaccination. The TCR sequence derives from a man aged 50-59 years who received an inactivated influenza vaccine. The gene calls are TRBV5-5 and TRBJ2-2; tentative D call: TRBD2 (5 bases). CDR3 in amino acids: CASSLRETGELFF. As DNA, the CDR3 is TGTGCCAGCAGTTTAAGGGAGACCGGGGAGCTGTTTTTT.